These T cell receptor beta chains were read from a single sample in a study of cytomegalovirus exposure and HLA in healthy donors. Repertoires were generated with immunoSEQ multiplex PCR, while TCRdb's copy carries only in-frame clones and drops some. Its table lists approximately 140,000 clones. Sequencing was performed on PBMCs. These receptors were taken from a woman younger than 30 in good health and CMV-seronegative. The CDR3 runs from the conserved cysteine through the conserved F or W. Fields, in order: J gene, D gene, V gene, CDR3 protein, CDR3 DNA. A D gene is named only where the DNA matches it firmly.

TRBJ1-5	-	TRBV5-1	CASSLGSGNQPQHF	TGCGCCAGCAGCTTGGGGTCGGGTAATCAGCCCCAGCATTTT
TRBJ1-1	TRBD1	TRBV11-2	CASSYLDRGMAEAFF	TGTGCCAGCAGCTACCTCGACAGGGGGATGGCTGAAGCTTTCTTT
TRBJ2-3	TRBD2	TRBV27	CASSRTSGRIGSTDTQYF	TGTGCCAGCAGTCGGACTAGCGGGAGAATAGGGAGCACAGATACGCAGTATTTT
TRBJ1-2	TRBD1	TRBV30	CAWSVGRGRRGYGYTF	TGTGCCTGGAGTGTGGGTAGGGGGCGGAGGGGCTATGGCTACACCTTC
TRBJ2-3	-	TRBV5-1	CASSRTGYSDTQYF	TGCGCCAGCAGTCGAACAGGTTATTCAGATACGCAGTATTTT
TRBJ1-2	-	TRBV19	CASTARGSYGYTF	TGTGCCAGTACGGCTAGGGGCAGCTATGGCTACACCTTC
TRBJ1-2	TRBD1	TRBV7-9	CASSLGGTGSSYGYTF	TGTGCCAGCAGCTTAGGCGGGACAGGGTCTTCCTATGGCTACACCTTC
TRBJ2-7	-	TRBV7-9	CASSLGGIQAYEQYF	TGTGCCAGCAGCTTAGGCGGAATCCAAGCCTACGAGCAGTACTTC
TRBJ2-1	-	TRBV19	CASSWDLTNEQFF	TGTGCCAGTAGTTGGGACTTAACTAATGAGCAGTTCTTC
TRBJ1-2	-	TRBV5-1	CASSLVEANRGYTF	TGCGCCAGCAGCTTGGTCGAGGCAAACCGTGGCTACACCTTC
TRBJ1-4	-	TRBV30	CAWSVLGGKLFF	TGTGCCTGGAGTGTACTAGGGGGAAAACTGTTTTTT